The sequence of this TCR beta chain was determined in a study of post-analysis software for immune sequencing data. Study information: Disease trajectories encompassed relapsing-remitting, secondary progressive and progressive-relapsing multiple sclerosis.

This clonotype has more than one count but fewer than ten. Its antigen is unknown. Tagging with unique molecular identifiers was a feature of the TCR beta cDNA libraries. It was from approximately 0.91 to 9.4 million T cells that some 460,000 cDNA molecules came. TCRdb independently ran MiXCR on the PCR reads; one entry per CDR3 protein. The sample has hundreds of thousands of distinct CDR3 sequences; around 27% are singletons. This CDR3 contains 13 residues. CDR1 and CDR2 (germline): SSHAT, FNYEAQ (reference sequence). Whole-study results and caveats: Analysis by F measure revealed that same-batch samples clustered strongly together. The five TRBV segments detected at higher frequency in patients than in controls included TRBV5-6, TRBV5-1 and TRBV20-1. Versus controls, multiple sclerosis patients showed significantly lower diversity (normalized Chao1).

Sample: blood. The chain joins TRBV7-7 to TRBJ2-7; D may be TRBD2 (5 bases). Gene TRBJ2-5 matches the end of the DNA better, so the J call may be wrong. The TCR was taken from a girl aged 10-17 years with multiple sclerosis. CDR3 sequence reads: CASSPLVEETQYF. The DNA of the CDR3 is TGTGCCAGCAGCCCACTAGTTGAGGAGACCCAGTACTTC.